These 8 T cell receptor beta chains share one sample of origin, sequenced in a study of cytomegalovirus exposure and HLA in healthy donors. Primers for the PCR totalled 60 Vbeta and 13 Jbeta. Here immunoSEQ multiplex PCR was the method, and the copy in TCRdb shows in-frame clones only, minus some. Of around 140,000 clones listed, around 78% were seen once; the top ten hold more than 1.5%. The sequencing input was PBMCs. These receptors all come from a middle-aged man in good health and CMV-seronegative.

The V gene is TRBV25-1, the J gene TRBJ1-2; 7 nucleotides line up with TRBD1. The length of the CDR3 is 13 residues. Trimming removed 6 bases from V and 3 bases from J; junction bases left unmatched: 4. The germline V gene encodes CDR1 MGHDK and CDR2 SYGVNS. The DNA of the CDR3 is TGTGCCAGCAGGGCCACAGGGGACTATGGCTACACCTTC. Translating it yields CASRATGDYGYTF.

The chain joins TRBV5-6 to TRBJ1-2; D uncertain. V was clipped by 1 base and J by 7 bases, with 8 bases between them. Germline V lookup: CDR1 SGHDT, CDR2 YYEEEE. The CDR3 loop spans 12 amino acids. The CDR3 here is CASSLWESGYTF. The CDR3 coding sequence is TGTGCCAGCAGCTTGTGGGAGAGTGGCTACACCTTC.

To note about this clone: A junction boundary mismatches the germline segment, possibly from a read error. The J gene is TRBJ2-7, the V gene TRBV7-9; possibly TRBD2 for D (5 bases). The CDR3 sequence is 15 residues long. Germline values: CDR1 SEHNR, CDR2 FQNEAQ (reference sequence). CDR3 region: CSSSSLIAPSYEQYF. For the CDR3, the DNA is TGTTCCAGCAGCTCTTTAATAGCGCCTAGTTACGAGCAGTACTTC.

The chain recombines TRBV7-2 with TRBJ1-1; 9 nucleotides align to TRBD1. Per germline, CDR1 SGHTA and CDR2 FQGNSA. Trimming cost V 1 base and J 6 bases; bases outside gene matches: 6. The CDR3 loop spans 15 amino acids. Written as DNA, the CDR3 is TGTGCCAGCAGCTTAGTACAGGGGGCAATTTCTGAAGCTTTCTTT. The encoded protein is CASSLVQGAISEAFF.

This sequence joins TRBV29-1 and TRBJ2-1; D not certain. The germline V gene has CDR1 SQVTM and CDR2 ANQGSEA. V shed 5 bases and J shed 6 bases, with 5 bases lying between them. CDR3 size: 10 residues. CDR3 loop: CSVFLNEQFF. The CDR3 DNA sequence: TGCAGCGTTTTTCTCAATGAGCAGTTCTTC.

The gene calls are TRBV7-6 and TRBJ2-3; 14 nucleotides align to TRBD2. Trimming removed 5 bases from V and 6 bases from J; junction bases left unmatched: 7. The CDR3 length is 16 residues. Germline CDR1 reads SGHVS; CDR2 reads FNYEAQ. CDR3 nucleotides: TGTGCCAGCAGCCACCGACTAGCGGGAGGGGTTGATACGCAGTATTTT. This gives the protein CASSHRLAGGVDTQYF.

The genes are TRBV5-1 and TRBJ2-3; the match to TRBD1 covers 12 bases. Germline V gene data show CDR1 as SGHRS and CDR2 as YFSETQ. This CDR3 has 16 amino acids. J lost 0 bases, V lost 4 bases, and 3 bases had no gene match. The CDR3 here is CASSAGQGASTDTQYF. CDR3 DNA sequence: TGCGCCAGCAGCGCGGGACAGGGGGCCAGCACAGATACGCAGTATTTT. Complete variable domain (other parts from reference TRBV5-1 and TRBJ2-3): KAGVTQTPRYLIKTRGQQVTLSCSPISGHRSVSWYQQTPGQGLQFLFEYFSETQRNKGNFPGRFSGRQFSNSRSEMNVSTLELGDSALYLCASSAGQGASTDTQYFGPGTRLTVL.

The chain joins TRBV19 to TRBJ2-5; 9 bases line up with TRBD1. The CDR3 contains 16 residues. V lost 3 bases and J lost 5; bases outside the gene matches: 10. Germline CDR1 reads LNHDA; CDR2 reads SQIVND (reference sequence). The CDR3 sequence is CASSIGQGIAGETQYF. In DNA form, the CDR3 reads TGTGCCAGTAGTATTGGACAGGGGATTGCTGGGGAGACCCAGTACTTC.